Below are 19 T cell receptor beta chains sequenced from a single sample in a study of blood T cell repertoires in COVID-19. The protocol was immunoSEQ multiplex PCR, while the TCRdb copy is restricted to in-frame clones and leaves out a portion. The profile covers around 150,000 clones, with around 80% appearing a single time and around 19% taken by the ten largest. Sequencing was done on a sample of peripheral blood. All receptors come from a woman aged 80 or over with acute or convalescent COVID-19.

This chain uses TRBV6-1 with TRBJ1-6; D not resolved. V was trimmed by 3 bases and J by 8 bases, leaving 11 bases between them. The germline V gene has CDR1 MNHNS and CDR2 SASEGT. The CDR3 has 14 residues. Here the CDR3 reads CASSDNIVDSPLHF. DNA of the CDR3: TGTGCCAGCAGTGATAACATTGTTGATTCACCCCTCCACTTT.

This clone was counted once. The chain combines TRBV29-1 with TRBJ1-1, with D uncertain. CDR3 size: 14 residues. The V end was cut by 6 bases, the J end by 2 bases, with 16 bases between. CDR1 SQVTM and CDR2 ANQGSEA come from the germline V gene. The CDR3 spells CSVLDGIANTEAFF. For the CDR3, the DNA is TGCAGCGTCCTCGACGGGATAGCAAACACTGAAGCTTTCTTT.

This chain joins TRBV7-9 and TRBJ1-6; D gene uncertain. V was pared by 1 base and J by 6 bases, with 7 bases between. Per germline, CDR1 SEHNR and CDR2 FQNEAQ (reference sequence). The CDR3 covers 14 residues. As DNA, the CDR3 is TGTGCCAGCAGCTTAGTTTCCATTAATTCACCCCTCCACTTT. Translation gives CASSLVSINSPLHF.

The rearrangement links TRBV15 to TRBJ2-3; D uncertain. From germline, CDR1 is LNHNV and CDR2 YYDKDF (reference sequence). V lost 0 bases to trimming and J lost 7 bases, with 5 bases between them. The CDR3 length is 12 residues. CDR3 nucleotides: TGTGCCACCAGCAGAGATCACTATACGCAGTATTTT. Translating gives CATSRDHYTQYF.

The chain recombines TRBV12-5 with TRBJ2-3; 8 positions agree with TRBD2. This CDR3 spans 14 amino acids. The junction had 0 bases not matched to a gene; V was cut back by 1 base and J by 3 bases. Germline V CDR1 and CDR2: LGHNT, FRNRAP. The CDR3 sequence: CASGLGLATDTQYF. The CDR3 coding sequence is TGTGCTAGTGGTTTGGGACTAGCGACAGATACGCAGTATTTT.

This clone was detected a few times. The chain employs TRBV4-1 and TRBJ2-1; 9 nucleotides match TRBD2. Germline trimming cut 0 bases from V and 0 bases from J; bases unmatched to any gene: 15. Germline V lookup: CDR1 MGHRA, CDR2 YSYEKL. CDR3 length: 21 residues. The CDR3 region has the DNA TGCGCCAGCAGCCAAGATAGGTTCGGGATAGCGGGGGTCCTCTCCTACAATGAGCAGTTCTTC. It codes for CASSQDRFGIAGVLSYNEQFF.

V is TRBV4-1 and J is TRBJ2-3; TRBD2 matches at 15 bases. Germline trimming cut 3 bases from V and 6 bases from J; bases unmatched to any gene: 4. Germline-derived CDR1 and CDR2 are MGHRA and YSYEKL. The CDR3 extends over 16 amino acids. For the CDR3, the DNA is TGCGCCAGCAGCCAGGGACTAGCGGGGGGCCGGGATACGCAGTATTTT. Translation gives CASSQGLAGGRDTQYF.

This clone appeared a single time. The rearrangement links TRBV11-2 to TRBJ1-2; 7 nucleotides agree with TRBD1. Unmatched junction bases numbered 4, after V lost 6 bases and J lost 0 bases. The CDR3 contains 14 residues. The germline gives CDR1 SGHAT, CDR2 FQNNGV. The CDR3 is CASSFGQANYGYTF. The CDR3 region has the DNA TGTGCCAGCAGTTTCGGACAGGCTAACTATGGCTACACCTTC.

The chain carries TRBV3-1 (or the pseudogene TRBV3-2) and TRBJ1-1; no definite D call. Per germline, CDR1 LGHDT and CDR2 YNNKEL (reference sequence). Between the trimmed V and J ends, which lost 4 bases and 2 bases, there was a span of 11 bases. This CDR3 region has 14 residues. The DNA for the CDR3 is TGTGCCAGCAGCCCCCGGGGTTTTAACACTGAAGCTTTCTTT. Its translation is CASSPRGFNTEAFF.

The chain combines TRBV7-9 with TRBJ2-2, with TRBD2 identical over 8 bases. The CDR3 runs to 18 residues. CDR1 is SEHNR, CDR2 FQNEAQ, per germline (reference sequence). V was clipped by 4 bases and J by 2 bases; unmatched bases: 12. For the CDR3, the DNA is TGTGCCAGCAGCTCAAACCCCGGGACTAGGGGTAACACCGGGGAGCTGTTTTTT. This encodes CASSSNPGTRGNTGELFF. The variable domain in full, with the rest retrieved from reference TRBV7-9 and TRBJ2-2, is DTGVSQNPRHKITKRGQNVTFRCDPISEHNRLYWYRQTLGQGPEFLTYFQNEAQLEKSRLLSDRFSAERPKGSFSTLEIQRTEQGDSAMYLCASSSNPGTRGNTGELFFGEGSRLTVL.

This sequence joins TRBV30 and TRBJ1-5; 7 nucleotides match TRBD1. Germline lookup yields CDR1 GTSNPN and CDR2 SVGIG (reference sequence). The J segment lost 6 bases and the V segment lost 0 bases, leaving 8 bases of the junction unmatched. This CDR3 spans 15 amino acids. The CDR3 nucleotides are TGTGCCTGGAGTGTAAAGGGGGCGCAACGTCAGCCCCAGCATTTT. It translates to CAWSVKGAQRQPQHF.

This chain links TRBV10-3 with TRBJ2-2; TRBD1 agrees at 9 bases. The CDR3 loop spans 18 amino acids. Germline V gives CDR1 ENHRY, CDR2 SYGVKD. The ends lost 4 bases at V and 4 bases at J; junction bases unmatched: 13. CDR3 region: CAISADDRGYQGTGELFF. CDR3 nucleotides: TGTGCCATCAGTGCTGATGACAGGGGGTACCAGGGCACCGGGGAGCTGTTTTTT.

This clone was seen a single time. The chain is built from TRBV3-1 (or the pseudogene TRBV3-2) and TRBJ2-2, with D perhaps TRBD1 (5 bases). Trimming pared 3 bases from V and 6 bases from J, leaving 5 bases between. The CDR3 totals 12 residues. CDR1 is LGHDT and CDR2 is YNNKEL in the germline V gene (reference sequence). The CDR3 DNA reads as TGTGCCAGCAGCCAGGGGCCCGGGGAGCTGTTTTTT. As protein: CASSQGPGELFF.

This clone was seen a handful of times. The chain recombines TRBV7-3 with TRBJ2-3; perhaps TRBD2 as D (5 bases). The CDR3 loop spans 12 amino acids. From germline, CDR1 is SGHTA and CDR2 FQGTGA. V shed 5 bases and J shed 8 bases, with 11 bases lying between them. The chain's CDR3 is CASSPPRGTQYF. As DNA, the CDR3 is TGTGCCAGCAGCCCGCCCCGGGGTACGCAGTATTTT. Supplemented by reference TRBV7-3 and TRBJ2-3, the full variable domain reads GAGVSQTPSNKVTEKGKYVELRCDPISGHTALYWYRQSLGQGPEFLIYFQGTGAADDSGLPNDRFFAVRPEGSVSTLKIQRTERGDSAVYLCASSPPRGTQYFGPGTRLTVL.

The rearrangement joins TRBV29-1 to TRBJ2-3, with D possibly TRBD2 on 5 matching bases. Germline CDR1 SQVTM, CDR2 ANQGSEA. The CDR3 spans 16 residues. V was clipped by 5 bases and J by 0 bases, with 18 bases between them. CDR3 DNA sequence: TGCAGCGTTCCTCTAGCAGGCGGACCAAGCACAGATACGCAGTATTTT. Translated: CSVPLAGGPSTDTQYF.

This clone was picked up one time. The sample contains more than one DNA sequence encoding this CDR3. This chain links TRBV9 with TRBJ1-2, with 11 nucleotides matching TRBD1. The CDR3 contains 15 residues. Losses at the gene ends were 2 bases for V and 4 bases for J; bases not matched to a gene: 4. From germline, CDR1 is SGDLS and CDR2 YYNGEE. The CDR3 bases are TGTGCCAGCAGCGTGAGGACAGGGGGCTCCTATGGCTACACCTTC. Its protein product is CASSVRTGGSYGYTF.

Points on this clone: The sample holds other DNA sequences that translate to the same CDR3. The DNA for the CDR3 is TGTGCCAGCAGTAGGACAGGCTATGGCTACACCTTC. This encodes CASSRTGYGYTF. The rearrangement joins TRBV28 to TRBJ1-2; 7 nucleotides agree with TRBD1. Germline values: CDR1 MDHEN, CDR2 SYDVKM. This CDR3 spans 12 amino acids. V was clipped by 5 bases and J by 4 bases; unmatched bases: 1.

The table lists this clone with a few counts. This chain uses TRBV5-1 with TRBJ1-6; maybe TRBD1 (6 bases). The germline V gene encodes CDR1 SGHRS and CDR2 YFSETQ. This CDR3 comprises 15 residues. V was pared by 4 bases and J by 8 bases, with 16 bases between. The CDR3 reads CASSTGTRTDSPLHF. CDR3 sequence (DNA): TGCGCCAGCAGCACCGGGACAAGAACCGATTCACCCCTCCACTTT.

J is TRBJ2-7 and V is TRBV5-1; 16 bases line up with TRBD2. Germline V gene lookup returns CDR1 SGHRS and CDR2 YFSETQ. V trimming: 5 bases; J trimming: 6 bases; junction bases outside the gene matches: 2. The CDR3 has 14 residues. The CDR3 here is CASRGLAGGREQYF. In DNA form, the CDR3 reads TGCGCCAGCAGGGGACTAGCGGGAGGGCGCGAGCAGTACTTC.